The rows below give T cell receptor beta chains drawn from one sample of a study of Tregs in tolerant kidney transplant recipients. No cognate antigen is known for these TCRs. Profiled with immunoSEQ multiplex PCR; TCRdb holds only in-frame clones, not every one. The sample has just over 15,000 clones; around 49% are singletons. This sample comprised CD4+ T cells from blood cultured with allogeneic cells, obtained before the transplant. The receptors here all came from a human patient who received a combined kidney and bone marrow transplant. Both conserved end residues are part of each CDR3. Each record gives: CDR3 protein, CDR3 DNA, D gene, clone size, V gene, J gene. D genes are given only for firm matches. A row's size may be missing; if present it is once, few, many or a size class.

CDR3 protein: CARSTAINSPLHF
CDR3 DNA: TGTGCCAGATCGACAGCGATTAATTCACCCCTCCACTTT
D gene: .
clone size: .
V gene: TRBV2
J gene: TRBJ1-6

CDR3 protein: CSVEGGHSYANEQFF
CDR3 DNA: TGCAGCGTTGAAGGGGGACATTCCTACGCCAATGAGCAGTTCTTC
D gene: .
clone size: .
V gene: TRBV29-1
J gene: TRBJ2-1

CDR3 protein: CASSGTSYYEQYF
CDR3 DNA: TGTGCCAGTAGTGGGACTAGCTATTACGAGCAGTACTTC
D gene: TRBD2
clone size: .
V gene: TRBV19
J gene: TRBJ2-7

CDR3 protein: CASSLDSFYGYTF
CDR3 DNA: TGTGCCAGCAGCTTAGATTCCTTCTATGGCTACACCTTC
D gene: .
clone size: .
V gene: TRBV11-2
J gene: TRBJ1-2

CDR3 protein: CASSLPYTTGSEQYF
CDR3 DNA: TGCGCCAGCAGCTTACCCTATACGACAGGGTCCGAGCAGTACTTC
D gene: TRBD1
clone size: .
V gene: TRBV5-1
J gene: TRBJ2-7

CDR3 protein: CASKGPSGTTGELFF
CDR3 DNA: TGCGCCAGCAAAGGGCCTAGCGGGACCACCGGGGAGCTGTTTTTT
D gene: TRBD2
clone size: .
V gene: TRBV5-1
J gene: TRBJ2-2

CDR3 protein: CASSLRQGYSGELFF
CDR3 DNA: TGTGCCAGCAGTTTGAGACAGGGGTATTCCGGGGAGCTGTTTTTT
D gene: TRBD1
clone size: .
V gene: TRBV6-5
J gene: TRBJ2-2

CDR3 protein: CASSHTPGLAGYNEQFF
CDR3 DNA: TGTGCCAGCAGTCATACTCCGGGACTAGCGGGCTACAATGAGCAGTTCTTC
D gene: TRBD2
clone size: .
V gene: TRBV6-4
J gene: TRBJ2-1

CDR3 protein: CASSFLARETQYF
CDR3 DNA: TGTGCCAGCAGCTTTCTAGCTCGCGAGACCCAGTACTTC
D gene: .
clone size: .
V gene: TRBV7-6
J gene: TRBJ2-5

CDR3 protein: CASSLGAFLYGYTF
CDR3 DNA: TGTGCCAGCAGCTTAGGGGCCTTCCTCTATGGCTACACCTTC
D gene: .
clone size: .
V gene: TRBV7-8
J gene: TRBJ1-2

CDR3 protein: CASSRSQGFEQYF
CDR3 DNA: TGTGCCAGCAGCCGCTCACAGGGGTTCGAGCAGTACTTC
D gene: TRBD1
clone size: .
V gene: TRBV7-2
J gene: TRBJ2-7

CDR3 protein: CATIASSGATNGYTF
CDR3 DNA: TGTGCCACAATCGCCTCGTCAGGGGCAACCAATGGCTACACCTTC
D gene: .
clone size: .
V gene: TRBV10-3
J gene: TRBJ1-2

CDR3 protein: CAWNGGGNQPQHF
CDR3 DNA: TGTGCCTGGAATGGGGGGGGAAATCAGCCCCAGCATTTT
D gene: .
clone size: .
V gene: TRBV30
J gene: TRBJ1-5

CDR3 protein: CASSRTGGQPQHF
CDR3 DNA: TGTGCCAGCAGTCGAACAGGGGGGCAGCCCCAGCATTTT
D gene: TRBD1
clone size: .
V gene: TRBV2
J gene: TRBJ1-5

CDR3 protein: CASSPPGQGHAFF
CDR3 DNA: TGTGCCAGCAGTCCACCAGGACAGGGGCACGCTTTCTTT
D gene: TRBD1
clone size: .
V gene: TRBV6-5
J gene: TRBJ1-1

CDR3 protein: CASSLSLAGNYNEQFF
CDR3 DNA: TGTGCCAGCAGCTTATCACTAGCGGGGAACTACAATGAGCAGTTCTTC
D gene: TRBD2
clone size: .
V gene: TRBV7-4
J gene: TRBJ2-1

CDR3 protein: CASSTGGYGYTF
CDR3 DNA: TGTGCCAGCAGCACAGGGGGATATGGCTACACCTTC
D gene: TRBD1
clone size: .
V gene: TRBV6-1
J gene: TRBJ1-2

CDR3 protein: CASSAMGTVSTGELFF
CDR3 DNA: TGTGCCAGCAGCGCAATGGGGACAGTCTCAACCGGGGAGCTGTTTTTT
D gene: TRBD1
clone size: .
V gene: TRBV7-9
J gene: TRBJ2-2

CDR3 protein: CASSAGSYEQYF
CDR3 DNA: TGTGCCAGCAGCGCCGGCTCCTACGAGCAGTACTTC
D gene: .
clone size: few
V gene: TRBV5-8
J gene: TRBJ2-7

CDR3 protein: CASRSGTILSPLHF
CDR3 DNA: TGTGCCAGCAGGTCCGGGACTATACTTTCACCCCTCCACTTT
D gene: .
clone size: few
V gene: TRBV28
J gene: TRBJ1-6

CDR3 protein: CASSLTDGYSPLHF
CDR3 DNA: TGTGCCAGCAGCTTAACAGATGGATATTCCCCCCTCCACTTT
D gene: .
clone size: .
V gene: TRBV7-9
J gene: TRBJ1-6

CDR3 protein: CASSPTSFSGPSYEQYF
CDR3 DNA: TGTGCCAGCTCACCGACTTCTTTCAGCGGTCCATCCTACGAGCAGTACTTC
D gene: .
clone size: .
V gene: TRBV18
J gene: TRBJ2-7

CDR3 protein: CATSRVASGSYEQYF
CDR3 DNA: TGTGCCACCAGCAGAGTGGCTAGCGGCTCCTACGAGCAGTACTTC
D gene: TRBD2
clone size: few
V gene: TRBV15
J gene: TRBJ2-7

CDR3 protein: CASSRSRDRGSYEQYF
CDR3 DNA: TGTGCCAGCAGCCGGAGCCGGGACAGGGGGTCCTACGAGCAGTACTTC
D gene: TRBD1
clone size: few
V gene: TRBV7-2
J gene: TRBJ2-7

CDR3 protein: CASNYRGSGNTIYF
CDR3 DNA: TGTGCCAGCAACTACAGGGGTTCTGGAAACACCATATATTTT
D gene: TRBD1
clone size: few
V gene: TRBV19
J gene: TRBJ1-3

CDR3 protein: CATSGEKNQPQHF
CDR3 DNA: TGTGCCACCTCAGGGGAAAAAAATCAGCCCCAGCATTTT
D gene: .
clone size: .
V gene: TRBV19
J gene: TRBJ1-5

CDR3 protein: CASSLERKETQYF
CDR3 DNA: TGCGCCAGCAGCTTGGAGCGGAAAGAGACCCAGTACTTC
D gene: .
clone size: .
V gene: TRBV5-1
J gene: TRBJ2-5

CDR3 protein: CASGLYLRSDSYNEQFF
CDR3 DNA: TGTGCTAGTGGTTTGTACCTTAGAAGTGACTCGTACAATGAGCAGTTCTTC
D gene: .
clone size: .
V gene: TRBV12-5
J gene: TRBJ2-1

CDR3 protein: CASSLYYEQYF
CDR3 DNA: TGTGCCAGCAGCTTGTACTACGAGCAGTACTTC
D gene: .
clone size: .
V gene: TRBV7-9
J gene: TRBJ2-7